This TCR beta chain is from a study of cytomegalovirus exposure and HLA in healthy donors. TCRdb's table, derived via immunoSEQ multiplex PCR, lists solely in-frame clones and lacks some. Of 150,000 to 200,000 clones in the sample, about 89% were seen once. Sequenced input: PBMCs. The clonotype comes from a man aged 25-45 years in good health and CMV-seropositive.

CDR3 sequence reads: CASRRYNEQFF. The CDR3 region has the DNA TGTGCCAGCAGGAGGTACAATGAGCAGTTCTTC. The V call is TRBV6-5, the J call TRBJ2-1; D is uncertain. CDR1 and CDR2 from the germline V gene are MNHEY and SVGAGI. This CDR3 has 11 residues. Trimming shortened V by 6 bases and J by 4 bases, and 4 bases separated the two germline ends.